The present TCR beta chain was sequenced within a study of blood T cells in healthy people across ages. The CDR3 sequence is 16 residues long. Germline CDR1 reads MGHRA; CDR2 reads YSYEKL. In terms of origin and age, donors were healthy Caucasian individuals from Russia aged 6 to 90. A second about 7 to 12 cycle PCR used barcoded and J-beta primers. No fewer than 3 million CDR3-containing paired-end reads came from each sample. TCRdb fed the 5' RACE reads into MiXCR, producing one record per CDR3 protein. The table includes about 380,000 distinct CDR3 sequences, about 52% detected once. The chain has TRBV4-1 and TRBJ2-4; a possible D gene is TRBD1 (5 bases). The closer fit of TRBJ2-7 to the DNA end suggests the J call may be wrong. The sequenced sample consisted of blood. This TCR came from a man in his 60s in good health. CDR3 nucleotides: TGCGCCAGCAGCCAAGACAGGGCGAACCCGACCTACGAGCAGTACTTC. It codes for CASSQDRANPTYEQYF.